The 24 T cell receptor beta chains presented below share a single source sample, sequenced in a study of identical twins. Using its own MiXCR run on the 5' RACE reads, TCRdb lists one record per CDR3 protein. The sample carries hundreds of thousands of distinct CDR3 sequences, roughly 10% recorded once. Sequenced input: memory (CD45RO+) T cells sorted from blood. The receptor set was obtained from a woman aged 18 to 35 in good health.

In this sample, this clonotype turned up many times. The V gene is TRBV12-3 or TRBV12-4, the J gene TRBJ1-4, with 7 bases fitting TRBD1. The ends lost 6 bases at V and 3 bases at J; junction bases unmatched: 4. The CDR3 contains 14 residues. The CDR3 bases are TGTGCCAGCAGCCCCGGGACAGCTAATGAAAAACTGTTTTTT. Residues: CASSPGTANEKLFF.

This clonotype was counted only a few times. The gene calls are TRBV18 and TRBJ2-4; weak D call: TRBD1 (6 bases). V was cut by 4 bases and J by 7 bases, with 8 bases left in between. The germline CDR1 and CDR2 sequences are KGHSH and LQKENI. CDR3 length equals 12 residues. In nucleotides, the CDR3 is TGTGCCAGCTCACAGCAGGGGAACATTCAGTACTTC. This gives the protein CASSQQGNIQYF. The full variable domain, with the rest looked up from reference TRBV18 and TRBJ2-4, is NAGVMQNPRHLVRRRGQEARLRCSPMKGHSHVYWYRQLPEEGLKFMVYLQKENIIDESGMPKERFSAEFPKEGPSILRIQQVVRGDSAAYFCASSQQGNIQYFGAGTRLSVL.

In DNA, the CDR3 is TGTGCCAGCAGTTTTGGGAACGGACAGGGGGCCAACGAGCAGTACTTC. This sequence encodes CASSFGNGQGANEQYF. V gene TRBV11-3 combines with J gene TRBJ2-7, with 11 positions matching TRBD1. The CDR3 totals 16 residues. The junction had 12 bases not matched to a gene; V was cut back by 6 bases and J by 5 bases. CDR1 and CDR2 from the germline V gene are SGHNT and YENEEA.

This clonotype occurred a few times. The V gene is TRBV7-9, the J gene TRBJ2-2; no firm D call. This CDR3 is 14 amino acids long. Germline lookup yields CDR1 SEHNR and CDR2 FQNEAQ (reference sequence). Trimming removed 1 base at V and 6 bases at J, with 9 bases between. The CDR3 DNA reads as TGTGCCAGCAGCTTAGTCTTTTCGGCCGGGGAGCTGTTTTTT. Translation gives CASSLVFSAGELFF.

This sequence joins TRBV4-3 and TRBJ2-2; a weak D match, TRBD1 (6 bases). This CDR3 region has 16 residues. Germline V gene data show CDR1 as LGHNA and CDR2 as YSLEER. Trimming cost V 4 bases and J 0 bases, with 12 bases left between them. The DNA for the CDR3 is TGCGCCAGCAGCCCGGGACACTCTACGAACACCGGGGAGCTGTTTTTT. Translating gives CASSPGHSTNTGELFF.

For this clonotype: A much larger clone differs from this one at a single base, so this may be a read error. The chain is built from TRBV30 and TRBJ2-3; D uncertain. CDR3 length equals 11 residues. Germline V gives CDR1 GTSNPN, CDR2 SVGIG (reference sequence). In DNA, the CDR3 is TGTTCCTGGAGTGTAGCAGATACGCAGTATTTT. Protein sequence: CSWSVADTQYF.

This clonotype was picked up many times. The chain has TRBV5-1 and TRBJ1-1, with 9 bases identical to TRBD1. CDR3 length: 15 residues. Trimming removed 4 bases from V and 0 bases from J; junction bases left unmatched: 4. The germline gives CDR1 SGHRS, CDR2 YFSETQ. CDR3 in DNA: TGCGCCAGCAGCCCCGACAGGGGGTTGAACACTGAAGCTTTCTTT. It encodes CASSPDRGLNTEAFF.

This clonotype came up a few times. The CDR3 sequence: CASSPPELAGVAKNIQYF. The CDR3 DNA is TGTGCCAGCTCACCACCGGAACTAGCGGGTGTAGCCAAAAACATTCAGTACTTC. The chain links TRBV18 to TRBJ2-4; TRBD2 matches at 9 bases. V was clipped by 0 bases and J by 0 bases; unmatched bases: 6. This CDR3 contains 18 residues. Germline loops: CDR1 KGHSH, CDR2 LQKENI.

The chain couples TRBV6-1 to TRBJ2-2; a possible D gene is TRBD2 (6 bases). Trimming cost V 11 bases and J 1 base, with 14 bases left between them. There are 14 residues in the CDR3. Germline CDR1 and CDR2: MNHNS and SASEGT. The CDR3 coding sequence is TGTGCCTCCGCCTCCGGGGGGAACACCGGGGAGCTGTTTTTT. Amino acids: CASASGGNTGELFF.

This clonotype was found a few times. V and J are TRBV27 and TRBJ1-1; D remains unclear. The V gene's germline CDR1 is MNHEY and CDR2 SMNVEV (reference sequence). The CDR3 sequence is 14 residues long. The germline V and J ends were trimmed by 2 bases and 4 bases, with 11 bases remaining between them. The CDR3 reads CASSLRRGATEAFF. Here the CDR3 DNA reads TGTGCCAGCAGTTTACGTCGGGGTGCCACTGAAGCTTTCTTT.

The rearrangement links TRBV7-8 to TRBJ2-2, with D maybe TRBD1 (5 bases). The V end lost 0 bases, the J end lost 6 bases, and 8 bases lay between the germline ends. The CDR3 is 14 residues long. Per germline, CDR1 SGHVS and CDR2 FQNEAQ. The CDR3, as DNA: TGTGCCAGCAGCTTAGCGGGGCGTCCCGGGGAGCTGTTTTTT. Amino acids: CASSLAGRPGELFF.

J is TRBJ2-3 and V is TRBV7-6; D is ambiguous. This CDR3 is 12 amino acids long. The V gene lost 5 bases and the J gene lost 4 bases, with 7 bases spanning the gap. Germline V gene sequence: CDR1 SGHVS, CDR2 FNYEAQ. DNA for the CDR3: TGTGCCAGCAGCCCCCACCCAGATACGCAGTATTTT. The encoded protein is CASSPHPDTQYF.

This clonotype was seen at least ten times. J is TRBJ2-5 and V is TRBV7-2; the match to TRBD2 covers 9 bases. Germline loops: CDR1 SGHTA, CDR2 FQGNSA. The CDR3 spans 16 residues. The V segment lost 5 bases and the J segment 2 bases; nucleotides outside the gene matches: 9. This chain's CDR3 is CASSHGAGGLQETQYF. For the CDR3, the DNA is TGTGCCAGCAGCCACGGAGCGGGAGGCCTACAAGAGACCCAGTACTTC.

V gene TRBV9 combines with J gene TRBJ2-7; a possible D gene is TRBD1 (5 bases). Trimming took off 4 bases at V and 6 bases at J, with 20 bases between the two ends. Germline values: CDR1 SGDLS, CDR2 YYNGEE. The CDR3 has 15 residues. DNA of the CDR3: TGTGCCAGCAGCTCCACCCCAGGGCCCCTCTCCGAGCAGTACTTC. As protein: CASSSTPGPLSEQYF.

This clonotype was detected only a few times. This chain joins TRBV15 and TRBJ2-7, with 8 bases fitting TRBD2. CDR3 size: 13 residues. The germline V gene has CDR1 LNHNV and CDR2 YYDKDF (reference sequence). Trimming at V came to 4 bases and at J to 4 bases, leaving 3 bases not matched to a gene. CDR3 sequence: CATSIAGGYEQYF. CDR3 bases: TGTGCCACCAGCATTGCGGGGGGTTACGAGCAGTACTTC.

This clonotype showed up just a few times. The chain carries TRBV12-3 or TRBV12-4 and TRBJ2-5, with D unclear. This CDR3 region has 12 residues. V was trimmed by 8 bases and J by 5 bases, leaving 12 bases between them. CDR3 bases: TGTGCCAGCGGAAAAGGTGGGGAGACCCAGTACTTC. It translates to CASGKGGETQYF.

This rearrangement joins TRBV4-1 to TRBJ2-7; unclear D gene. Between the trimmed V and J ends, which lost 1 base and 2 bases, there was a span of 12 bases. Per the germline V gene, CDR1 is MGHRA and CDR2 is YSYEKL. This CDR3 region has 15 residues. The CDR3 DNA follows: TGCGCCAGCAGCCAAGGTTGGGCGGTTACCTACGAGCAGTACTTC. Translating gives CASSQGWAVTYEQYF.

The CDR3 spells CASSQVRGLAKNIQYF. In DNA form, the CDR3 reads TGTGCCAGCAGCCAAGTACGGGGGTTAGCCAAAAACATTCAGTACTTC. This chain links TRBV3-1 with TRBJ2-4; D is perhaps TRBD2 (6 bases). V was trimmed by 1 base and J by 0 bases, leaving 10 bases between them. CDR3 length: 16 amino acids. The germline V gene has CDR1 LGHDT and CDR2 YNNKEL (reference sequence).

The rearrangement joins TRBV14 to TRBJ1-1; D is ambiguous. Per germline, CDR1 SGHDN and CDR2 FVKESK. The CDR3 sequence is 14 residues long. V was trimmed by 1 base and J by 1 base, leaving 7 bases between them. The CDR3 sequence is CASSQGTQNTEAFF. The CDR3 DNA reads TGTGCCAGCAGCCAAGGGACCCAGAACACTGAAGCTTTCTTT.

The rearrangement uses TRBV28 and TRBJ2-3; 9 bases are shared with TRBD2. Germline CDR1 is MDHEN and CDR2 is SYDVKM. V trimming: 4 bases; J trimming: 1 base; junction bases outside the gene matches: 3. The CDR3 totals 15 residues. The CDR3: CASSSLAGRTDTQYF. CDR3 in DNA: TGTGCCAGCAGTTCCCTAGCGGGACGCACAGATACGCAGTATTTT.

In its sample, this clonotype was seen a few times. The CDR3 reads CASSLGESKNIQYF. DNA for the CDR3: TGCGCCAGCAGCTTGGGAGAGAGCAAAAACATTCAGTACTTC. The rearrangement links TRBV5-1 to TRBJ2-4, with D unresolved. V was pared by 0 bases and J by 3 bases, with 7 bases between. This CDR3 has 14 amino acids. Germline V gives CDR1 SGHRS, CDR2 YFSETQ.

This clonotype appeared many times. The DNA of the CDR3 is TGTGCCAGCAGTTTCCGGATCTATGGCTACACCTTC. It specifies CASSFRIYGYTF. This sequence joins TRBV12-3 or TRBV12-4 and TRBJ1-2; D is ambiguous. Deletions cut 3 bases from V and 4 bases from J, with 6 bases between. The CDR3 has 12 residues.

This clonotype was observed a handful of times. This rearrangement joins TRBV27 to TRBJ2-7; D uncertain. Trimming took off 2 bases at V and 0 bases at J, with 8 bases between the two ends. The CDR3 loop spans 14 amino acids. CDR1 is MNHEY and CDR2 is SMNVEV in the germline V gene (reference sequence). This CDR3 is CASSLHRYSYEQYF. DNA for the CDR3: TGTGCCAGCAGTTTACACAGATACTCCTACGAGCAGTACTTC.

This clonotype has only a few counts. This sequence joins TRBV2 and TRBJ2-1; 8 nucleotides line up with TRBD1. The germline V gene encodes CDR1 SNHLY and CDR2 FYNNEI. The CDR3 totals 15 residues. The V gene end was trimmed by 6 bases and the J gene end by 0 bases; junction bases not matched to a gene: 4. CDR3 sequence (DNA): TGTGCCAGCAGGGGGACAGGAAGCTCCTACAATGAGCAGTTCTTC. Translated: CASRGTGSSYNEQFF.